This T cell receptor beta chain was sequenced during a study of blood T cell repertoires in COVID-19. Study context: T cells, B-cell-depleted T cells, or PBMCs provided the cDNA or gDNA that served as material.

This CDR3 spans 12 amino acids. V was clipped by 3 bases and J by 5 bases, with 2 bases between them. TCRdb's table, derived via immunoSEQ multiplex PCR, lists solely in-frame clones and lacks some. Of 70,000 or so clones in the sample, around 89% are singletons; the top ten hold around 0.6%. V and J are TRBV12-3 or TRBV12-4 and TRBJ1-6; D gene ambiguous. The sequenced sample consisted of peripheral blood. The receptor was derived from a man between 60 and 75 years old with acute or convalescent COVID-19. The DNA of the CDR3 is TGTGCCAGCAGTTTCAATAATTCACCCCTCCACTTT. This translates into CASSFNNSPLHF.